One sample yielded the 25 T cell receptor beta chains listed below, sequenced in a study of Graves' ophthalmopathy and Graves' hyperthyroidism. RNA transcripts served as template for amplifying TCR beta CDR3 sequences. The authors performed first-round RT-PCR with HTBI primers and then a second-round multiplex PCR. TCRdb passed the multiplex PCR reads through MiXCR, listing each CDR3 protein once. The table shows over 40,000 distinct CDR3 sequences, with about 50% occurring only once. The source material was peripheral blood. These receptors came from an adult man with Graves' ophthalmopathy.

This clonotype was found many times. The V and J genes are TRBV6-5 and TRBJ2-7, with 7 bases aligning to TRBD1. Germline assignment: CDR1 MNHEY and CDR2 SVGAGI. The CDR3 has 12 amino acids. V shed 8 bases and J 1 base; nucleotides not matched to a gene: 2. CDR3 protein: CASWTGSYEQYF. Here the CDR3 DNA reads TGTGCCAGCTGGACAGGTTCCTACGAGCAGTACTTC.

This clonotype showed up many times. The gene calls are TRBV7-3 and TRBJ2-6, with no clear D. V shed 5 bases and J shed 0 bases, with 8 bases lying between them. CDR1 and CDR2 from the germline V gene are SGHTA and FQGTGA. The CDR3 spans 15 residues. The CDR3 here is CASSLGVSGANVLTF. CDR3 nucleotides: TGTGCCAGCAGCCTTGGCGTCTCTGGGGCCAACGTCCTGACTTTC.

This clonotype was recorded many times. V and J are TRBV4-1 and TRBJ2-2; D is ambiguous. CDR1 MGHRA and CDR2 YSYEKL come from the germline V gene. V lost 1 base to trimming and J lost 0 bases, with 12 bases between them. CDR3 length equals 17 residues. The CDR3, as DNA: TGCGCCAGCAGCCAAGGCCCACCCGTCGCGAACACCGGGGAGCTGTTTTTT. Translated: CASSQGPPVANTGELFF.

This chain links TRBV7-2 with TRBJ2-3; TRBD2 is a possible D gene (6 bases). Germline CDR1 is SGHTA and CDR2 is FQGNSA. The V end was cut by 3 bases, the J end by 0 bases, with 10 bases between. CDR3 size: 15 residues. DNA of the CDR3: TGTGCCAGCAGCTTGAAGGGACTTAGCACAGATACGCAGTATTTT. Protein product: CASSLKGLSTDTQYF.

This chain uses TRBV9 with TRBJ2-5; TRBD2 matches at 14 bases. The assigned J gene may be wrong: the sequence end matches TRBJ2-7 better. This CDR3 spans 16 amino acids. Germline loops: CDR1 SGDLS, CDR2 YYNGEE. This CDR3 is CASSLSRGLAGDEQYF. The CDR3, as DNA: TGTGCCAGCAGCTTATCGCGGGGACTAGCGGGGGACGAGCAGTACTTC.

This clonotype was seen a single time. CDR3 in amino acids: CASSSMQGSPYNSPLHF. The CDR3 DNA is TGTGCCAGCAGCTCAATGCAGGGGTCCCCTTATAATTCACCCCTCCACTTT. V and J are TRBV7-2 and TRBJ1-6; perhaps TRBD1 as D (6 bases). V gave up 4 bases and J gave up 4 bases, with 17 bases separating them. The CDR3 consists of 17 residues. The V gene's germline CDR1 is SGHTA and CDR2 FQGNSA.

The rearrangement links TRBV19 to TRBJ1-6, with D tentatively TRBD1 (6 bases). V lost 4 bases and J lost 3, with 7 bases in between. CDR3 length equals 14 residues. CDR1 is LNHDA, CDR2 SQIVND, per germline (reference sequence). The CDR3 spells CASSTRGYNSPLHF. The CDR3 DNA reads TGTGCCAGTAGTACCAGGGGCTATAATTCACCCCTCCACTTT.

This clonotype was counted ten times or more. The chain combines TRBV4-1 with TRBJ2-7; tentatively, D is TRBD1 (6 bases). The CDR3 is 17 amino acids. Germline lookup yields CDR1 MGHRA and CDR2 YSYEKL. Trimming took 2 bases from V and 2 from J, leaving 19 bases between them. The CDR3 region has the DNA TGCGCCAGCAGCCAAAGAGGGCCCGGGACATCTCCCTACGAGCAGTACTTC. Protein product: CASSQRGPGTSPYEQYF.

In its sample, this clonotype was seen a few times. The gene calls are TRBV25-1 and TRBJ1-2, with D unclear. The CDR3 is made up of 13 amino acids. Germline V CDR1 and CDR2: MGHDK, SYGVNS. The germline V and J ends were trimmed by 6 bases and 3 bases, with 11 bases remaining between them. This CDR3 reads CASSPNGDYGYTF. CDR3 bases: TGTGCCAGCAGCCCCAACGGGGACTATGGCTACACCTTC.

The chain carries TRBV7-8 and TRBJ1-5; weak D call: TRBD1 (5 bases). Germline V gene sequence: CDR1 SGHVS, CDR2 FQNEAQ. The CDR3 loop spans 16 amino acids. The V end was cut by 5 bases, the J end by 11 bases, with 25 bases between. CDR3 sequence reads: CASSPLGFRGEETQHF. The CDR3 bases are TGTGCCAGCAGCCCCCTTGGTTTTCGAGGGGAAGAGACCCAGCATTTT.

The chain links TRBV5-4 to TRBJ2-7; the match to TRBD2 covers 11 bases. CDR3 length equals 14 residues. V shed 4 bases, J shed 3 bases, and the junction held 3 bases outside the gene matches. CDR1 SGHNT and CDR2 YYREEE come from the germline V gene (reference sequence). Here the CDR3 DNA reads TGTGCCAGCAGCATAGGGACTAGCGGCTACGAGCAGTACTTC. This gives the protein CASSIGTSGYEQYF.

This clonotype came up many times. This chain uses TRBV5-1 with TRBJ2-1, with TRBD1 identical over 9 bases. The CDR3 contains 16 residues. Germline lookup yields CDR1 SGHRS and CDR2 YFSETQ. The V and J ends lost 1 base and 5 bases, in that order; junction bases with no gene match: 7. CDR3 DNA: TGCGCCAGCAGCTTGAAGGGACAGGGTACCCACAATGAGCAGTTCTTC. This translates into CASSLKGQGTHNEQFF.

This clonotype has ten or more counts. J is TRBJ1-1 and V is TRBV12-3 or TRBV12-4; TRBD1 agrees at 7 bases. V trimming: 4 bases; J trimming: 3 bases; junction bases outside the gene matches: 5. The length of the CDR3 is 14 residues. The CDR3 region is CASSSQGGDTEAFF. The CDR3 DNA reads as TGTGCCAGCAGTTCCCAGGGGGGGGACACTGAAGCTTTCTTT.

The J gene is TRBJ2-7, the V gene TRBV5-1; 10 bases are shared with TRBD2. The V gene end was trimmed by 4 bases and the J gene end by 7 bases; junction bases not matched to a gene: 14. This CDR3 is built from 16 residues. From germline, CDR1 is SGHRS and CDR2 YFSETQ. CDR3 loop: CASSEGGLAGVVEQYF. CDR3 sequence (DNA): TGCGCCAGCAGCGAAGGAGGTCTAGCGGGAGTGGTGGAGCAGTACTTC.

The count of this clonotype is one. At one of its ends the junction is not consistent with the germline gene, which may arise from a read error. The chain joins TRBV12-3 or TRBV12-4 to TRBJ2-7, with D hard to call. The CDR3 is 12 amino acids. CDR3 sequence: CGSSGSFYEQYF. The CDR3 nucleotides are TGTGGCAGCAGTGGTAGCTTTTACGAGCAGTACTTC.

This clonotype has a count of ten or more. The J gene is TRBJ2-1, the V gene TRBV19; D unresolved. The CDR3 consists of 15 residues. Germline CDR1 and CDR2: LNHDA and SQIVND (reference sequence). Trimming removed 7 bases at V and 6 bases at J, with 19 bases between. DNA of the CDR3: TGTGCCAGTACCCCTAGAACGGCACCCTTCAATGAGCAGTTCTTC. Translation gives CASTPRTAPFNEQFF.

This clonotype appeared once. The V gene is TRBV5-6, the J gene TRBJ1-2; D gene ambiguous. V lost 4 bases, J lost 2 bases, and 12 bases lay in between. This CDR3 is built from 14 residues. Germline CDR1 and CDR2: SGHDT and YYEEEE. The CDR3 sequence: CASSPPWGNYGYTF. The CDR3 nucleotides read TGTGCCAGCAGCCCACCGTGGGGAAACTATGGCTACACCTTC. Supplemented by reference TRBV5-6 and TRBJ1-2, the full variable domain reads DAGVTQSPTHLIKTRGQQVTLRCSPKSGHDTVSWYQQALGQGPQFIFQYYEEEERQRGNFPDRFSGHQFPNYSSELNVNALLLGDSALYLCASSPPWGNYGYTFGSGTRLTVV.

As to this clonotype: One end of the junction varies from germline; a read error may be responsible. J is TRBJ1-5 and V is TRBV2; no clear D. Germline lookup yields CDR1 SNHLY and CDR2 FYNNEI. CDR3 length: 14 amino acids. Here the CDR3 DNA reads TGTGCCAGCGCCCAGGTTTGTAGCAATGAGCCCCAGCATTTT. This gives the protein CASAQVCSNEPQHF.

Concerning this clonotype itself: The CDR3 carries no conserved terminal phenylalanine or tryptophan, so it likely arises from a read error. The DNA is left out, because the CDR3 cannot be placed on it with certainty; the CDR3 is given as TCRdb lists it. The chain has TRBV20-1 and TRBJ1-1; TRBD1, the D gene given by the table, was not confirmed from the DNA. The CDR3 region is 10 residues in length, termini included. Germline V gives CDR1 DFQATT, CDR2 SNEGSKA (reference sequence). The CDR3 is CSASLTGANY.

This clonotype has just a few counts. The gene calls are TRBV9 and TRBJ2-7, with D maybe TRBD2 (5 bases). Germline V CDR1 and CDR2: SGDLS, YYNGEE. CDR3 size: 15 residues. The V end was cut by 0 bases, the J end by 2 bases, with 12 bases between. The CDR3 region is CASSVGEGSTYEQYF. The DNA of the CDR3 is TGTGCCAGCAGCGTAGGAGAGGGCAGTACCTACGAGCAGTACTTC.

Notes on this clonotype: It is likely a read error, because the conserved phenylalanine at the end of the CDR3 is missing. It is unclear where the CDR3 begins or ends on the DNA, so no DNA is shown, and the CDR3 is as TCRdb lists it. J is TRBJ2-7 and V is TRBV5-6; TRBD2 is the table's D call and was not checked against the DNA. A total of 8 residues make up the CDR3, ends included. The germline V gene encodes CDR1 SGHDT and CDR2 YYEEEE. CDR3 residues: CASSLVAG.

The V and J genes are TRBV20-1 and TRBJ2-7; D is ambiguous. The CDR3 loop spans 14 amino acids. The germline V gene encodes CDR1 DFQATT and CDR2 SNEGSKA (reference sequence). The V end lost 0 bases, the J end lost 2 bases, and 11 bases lay between the germline ends. The CDR3: CSARDPVLPYEQYF. The CDR3 DNA reads TGCAGTGCTAGAGATCCCGTCCTTCCCTACGAGCAGTACTTC.

This clonotype was seen repeatedly, ten times or more. This sequence joins TRBV5-1 and TRBJ2-2; 7 bases are shared with TRBD1. V was clipped by 6 bases and J by 3 bases; unmatched bases: 11. The CDR3 length is 16 residues. In germline, CDR1 is SGHRS, CDR2 YFSETQ. CDR3 residues: CASTPKRGRDTGELFF. In DNA, the CDR3 is TGCGCCAGCACCCCGAAGAGGGGGCGCGACACCGGGGAGCTGTTTTTT. Drawing the rest from reference TRBV5-1 and TRBJ2-2, the complete variable domain is KAGVTQTPRYLIKTRGQQVTLSCSPISGHRSVSWYQQTPGQGLQFLFEYFSETQRNKGNFPGRFSGRQFSNSRSEMNVSTLELGDSALYLCASTPKRGRDTGELFFGEGSRLTVL.

This clonotype has more than one count but fewer than ten. For the CDR3, the DNA is TGTGCCAGCACCGACAGGCACACTGAAGCTTTCTTT. Protein: CASTDRHTEAFF. This chain connects TRBV19 to TRBJ1-1, with a weak D call TRBD1 (6 bases). The CDR3 spans 12 residues. V gave up 9 bases and J gave up 3 bases, with 11 bases separating them. Germline V lookup: CDR1 LNHDA, CDR2 SQIVND (reference sequence).

At least ten counts were recorded for this clonotype. The chain is built from TRBV20-1 and TRBJ1-1, with D perhaps TRBD1 (6 bases). With 7 bases removed from V and 4 bases from J, the gap between germline ends came to 16 bases. Germline V gene lookup returns CDR1 DFQATT and CDR2 SNEGSKA (reference sequence). There are 13 residues in the CDR3. This chain's CDR3 is CSGGMGGRTEAFF. The CDR3 DNA sequence: TGCAGTGGAGGGATGGGGGGGCGCACTGAAGCTTTCTTT.